These 7 T cell receptor beta chains came from one sample sequenced in a study of blood T cells in healthy people across ages. A sample-barcoded 5' primer and a J-beta primer mix were used in a second PCR of about 6 to 12 cycles. TCRdb processed the 5' RACE reads anew with MiXCR; each CDR3 protein has one entry. The sample includes under 800,000 distinct CDR3 sequences, roughly 20% of them seen just once. Sample: blood. The receptors shown here come from a man between 65 and 85 years old in good health.

The chain has TRBV28 and TRBJ2-5; 7 nucleotides match TRBD2. Trimming removed 4 bases from V and 3 bases from J; junction bases left unmatched: 11. Looked up from germline, CDR1 is MDHEN and CDR2 is SYDVKM. This CDR3 contains 16 residues. The chain's CDR3 is CASSSLHGLGEETQYF. CDR3 nucleotides: TGTGCCAGCAGTTCATTGCATGGACTAGGGGAAGAGACCCAGTACTTC.

This clonotype was observed a handful of times. J is TRBJ1-3 and V is TRBV18; 8 bases fit TRBD1. In germline, CDR1 is KGHSH, CDR2 LQKENI. V trimming: 1 base; J trimming: 2 bases; junction bases outside the gene matches: 4. This CDR3 comprises 16 residues. The DNA of the CDR3 is TGTGCCAGCTCACCACGGACAGGGAAAACTGGAAACACCATATATTTT. Translation: CASSPRTGKTGNTIYF.

This clonotype has a handful of counts. This sequence joins TRBV6-5 and TRBJ2-5; no clear D. Trimming cost V 6 bases and J 6 bases, with 20 bases left between them. Per germline, CDR1 MNHEY and CDR2 SVGAGI. This CDR3 region has 15 residues. DNA of the CDR3: TGTGCCAGCAGCCGCTCCACGACGGCCGCAAAGACCCAGTACTTC. Protein product: CASSRSTTAAKTQYF.

This chain connects TRBV11-2 to TRBJ2-1; 7 bases are shared with TRBD2. The V gene end was trimmed by 0 bases and the J gene end by 5 bases; junction bases not matched to a gene: 7. The CDR3 contains 16 residues. CDR1 and CDR2 from the germline V gene are SGHAT and FQNNGV. The CDR3 DNA follows: TGTGCCAGCAGCTTAGATCCCAGACTAGCTAACAATGAGCAGTTCTTC. This gives the protein CASSLDPRLANNEQFF.

With respect to this clonotype: Relative to the germline gene, one junction end is altered; a read error may explain this. V and J are TRBV6-2 or TRBV6-3 and TRBJ2-1, with 8 bases aligning to TRBD2. Germline CDR1 and CDR2: MNHEY and SVGEGT. This CDR3 is built from 16 residues. The CDR3 region is CARSYSPSGSKNEQFF. For the CDR3, the DNA is TGTGCCAGGAGTTACTCCCCAAGCGGGAGTAAAAATGAGCAGTTCTTC.

This clonotype was seen a handful of times. The V call is TRBV5-1, the J call TRBJ2-7; 9 bases are a match to TRBD2. The CDR3 consists of 14 residues. CDR1 and CDR2 from the germline V gene are SGHRS and YFSETQ. With V trimmed by 5 bases and J by 5 bases, 8 bases remained unmatched. The CDR3 here is CASRNSGSSDEQYF. DNA of the CDR3: TGCGCCAGCAGAAATAGCGGGAGCAGCGACGAGCAGTACTTC.

The DNA for the CDR3 is TGTGCCAGCAGTAGGTGGGGCTATGGCTACACCTTC. Amino acid sequence: CASSRWGYGYTF. V usage is TRBV28 and J usage is TRBJ1-2; no reliable D call. V lost 5 bases and J 4 bases, leaving 8 bases between the germline ends. The germline gives CDR1 MDHEN, CDR2 SYDVKM. The CDR3 loop spans 12 amino acids.